The clone carrying this TCR beta chain has just a few counts. The data stem from a study of blood T cell repertoires in COVID-19. Across the study: Specimens from acute and convalescent COVID-19 originated in the United States, Italy and Spain. The analysed material was cDNA or gDNA that came from T cells, B-cell-depleted T cells, or PBMCs.

With V trimmed by 4 bases and J by 0 bases, 6 bases remained unmatched. Per germline, CDR1 SGHTA and CDR2 FQGNSA. The CDR3 is 15 residues long. In the study's own analysis: Reference gene primer amplification in the assay estimated nucleated cell counts. Profiling relied on immunoSEQ multiplex PCR, and the TCRdb table lists in-frame clones only, not all of them. The V and J calls and clone size were taken over from that table, and D and trimming were inferred from the DNA. The sample includes approximately 140,000 clones, 70% to 90% seen only once; the top ten take more than 2%. The sequenced material came from peripheral blood. This chain links TRBV7-2 with TRBJ2-7; 7 nucleotides match TRBD2. The sequence was obtained from a man aged 65 to 79 with active COVID-19. CDR3 residues: CASSYLAGDSYEQYF. CDR3 nucleotides: TGTGCCAGCAGCTACCTCGCGGGAGACTCCTACGAGCAGTACTTC. Full variable domain (remainder filled in from reference TRBV7-2 and TRBJ2-7): GAGVSQSPSNKVTEKGKDVELRCDPISGHTALYWYRQSLGQGLEFLIYFQGNSAPDKSGLPSDRFSAERTGGSVSTLTIQRTQQEDSAVYLCASSYLAGDSYEQYFGPGTRLTVT.